This T cell receptor (beta chain) was identified in a study of blood T cell repertoires in COVID-19. Study context: T cells, B-cell-depleted T cells, or PBMCs provided the cDNA or gDNA that served as material.

Original handling: Researchers report that nucleated cell counts were estimated from reference gene primer amplification. The protocol was immunoSEQ multiplex PCR, while the TCRdb copy is restricted to in-frame clones and leaves out a portion. That table furnishes V, J and clone size, whereas the DNA furnished D and trimming. Of just under 350,000 clones in the sample, 88% were seen once. Patients at the Seattle site were enrolled during active infection and followed longitudinally. The ends lost 4 bases at V and 5 bases at J; junction bases unmatched: 9. Germline assignment: CDR1 SGHRS and CDR2 YFSETQ. The CDR3 is 15 amino acids.

This clonotype originated in a woman aged 70-85 years with COVID-19, enrolled during active disease. Sequenced: peripheral blood. The genes are TRBV5-1 and TRBJ2-3; 8 positions match TRBD2. The CDR3 loop is CASSPGGARGDTQYF. The CDR3 DNA reads as TGCGCCAGCAGCCCCGGGGGGGCCCGAGGAGATACGCAGTATTTT.